Below are 10 T cell receptor beta chains sequenced from a single sample in a study of blood T cell repertoires in COVID-19. Clones were sequenced by immunoSEQ multiplex PCR, and TCRdb holds only the in-frame ones, with some missing. Counted here are about 200,000 clones, 80% to 90% occurring once; the ten biggest clones make up under 3%. Material: peripheral blood. The source of these receptors is a woman aged 40 to 50 with active or convalescent COVID-19.

CDR3 DNA: TGTGCCAGCCTAAAGTGGGGACAGGGGGATCAGCCCCAGCATTTT. It codes for CASLKWGQGDQPQHF. The J gene is TRBJ1-5, the V gene TRBV19, with TRBD1 matching over 11 bases. CDR3 length: 15 residues. V lost 9 bases to trimming and J lost 5 bases; unmatched junction nucleotides: 9. CDR1 and CDR2 (germline): LNHDA, SQIVND (reference sequence).

This chain joins TRBV3-1 (or the pseudogene TRBV3-2) and TRBJ2-7; TRBD2 matches 13 bases. CDR1 and CDR2 from the germline V gene are LGHDT and YNNKEL (reference sequence). The CDR3 sequence is 15 residues long. The ends lost 4 bases at V and 2 bases at J; junction bases unmatched: 2. CDR3 in DNA: TGTGCCAGCAGCCGGACTAGCGGGAGCACCTACGAGCAGTACTTC. It codes for CASSRTSGSTYEQYF.

The chain recombines TRBV4-2 with TRBJ1-2; TRBD1 might be the D (6 bases). V lost 0 bases and J lost 4, with 18 bases in between. CDR1 and CDR2 (germline): LGHNA, YNFKEQ. This CDR3 is built from 17 residues. The DNA of the CDR3 is TGTGCCAGCAGCCAAGACCCAGGGGAGCTCCAAAGCTATGGCTACACCTTC. Protein sequence: CASSQDPGELQSYGYTF.

The J gene is TRBJ1-5, the V gene TRBV7-2; TRBD1 agrees at 11 bases. Germline V lookup: CDR1 SGHTA, CDR2 FQGNSA. The CDR3 has 19 amino acids. Trimming cost V 5 bases and J 6 bases; bases outside gene matches: 18. CDR3 nucleotides: TGTGCCAGCAGCCCTTATTGGGGGACAGGGGGATTGATAGGTCAGCCCCAGCATTTT. As protein: CASSPYWGTGGLIGQPQHF.

This rearrangement joins TRBV9 to TRBJ1-1; 7 bases match TRBD1. Germline CDR1 is SGDLS and CDR2 is YYNGEE. V lost 4 bases to trimming and J lost 11 bases; unmatched junction nucleotides: 14. CDR3 length equals 14 residues. The CDR3 loop is CASSPPRSTGTAFF. The CDR3 nucleotides read TGTGCCAGCAGCCCCCCCAGGTCGACAGGGACGGCTTTCTTT.

This chain joins TRBV6-5 and TRBJ2-5, with a possible D match to TRBD1 (6 bases). V was shortened by 6 bases and J by 6 bases, with 14 bases between the two germline ends. Germline CDR1 and CDR2: MNHEY and SVGAGI. The CDR3 runs 13 residues. The CDR3: CASRTGSGKTQYF. CDR3 coding DNA: TGTGCCAGCAGAACAGGGTCTGGTAAGACCCAGTACTTC.

V gene TRBV19 combines with J gene TRBJ2-1, with 11 bases identical to TRBD2. The CDR3 length is 15 residues. CDR1 LNHDA and CDR2 SQIVND come from the germline V gene (reference sequence). The V gene end was trimmed by 6 bases and the J gene end by 3 bases; junction bases not matched to a gene: 4. The CDR3 bases are TGTGCCAGTAGAATGCTAGCGGGGGGCTACAATGAGCAGTTCTTC. Protein sequence: CASRMLAGGYNEQFF.

The chain employs TRBV28 and TRBJ1-3; D ambiguous. Trimming stripped 8 bases from V and 4 bases from J, with 9 bases between. This CDR3 region has 12 residues. Germline CDR1 MDHEN, CDR2 SYDVKM. This CDR3 is CASEGLGNTIYF. The CDR3 DNA follows: TGTGCCAGCGAGGGCTTGGGAAACACCATATATTTT.

The V and J genes are TRBV5-1 and TRBJ1-4; D uncertain. Germline lookup yields CDR1 SGHRS and CDR2 YFSETQ. Trimming cost V 0 bases and J 7 bases, with 7 bases left between them. The length of the CDR3 is 13 residues. CDR3 bases: TGCGCCAGCAGCTTGGGACACAGTGAAAAACTGTTTTTT. Translation: CASSLGHSEKLFF.

The chain employs TRBV9 and TRBJ2-2; 15 nucleotides agree with TRBD2. Trimming at V came to 3 bases and at J to 5 bases, leaving 8 bases not matched to a gene. CDR3 length: 18 residues. Per germline, CDR1 SGDLS and CDR2 YYNGEE. This chain's CDR3 is CASSATGTSGGTTGELFF. CDR3 coding DNA: TGTGCCAGCAGCGCTACCGGGACTAGCGGGGGGACTACCGGGGAGCTGTTTTTT.